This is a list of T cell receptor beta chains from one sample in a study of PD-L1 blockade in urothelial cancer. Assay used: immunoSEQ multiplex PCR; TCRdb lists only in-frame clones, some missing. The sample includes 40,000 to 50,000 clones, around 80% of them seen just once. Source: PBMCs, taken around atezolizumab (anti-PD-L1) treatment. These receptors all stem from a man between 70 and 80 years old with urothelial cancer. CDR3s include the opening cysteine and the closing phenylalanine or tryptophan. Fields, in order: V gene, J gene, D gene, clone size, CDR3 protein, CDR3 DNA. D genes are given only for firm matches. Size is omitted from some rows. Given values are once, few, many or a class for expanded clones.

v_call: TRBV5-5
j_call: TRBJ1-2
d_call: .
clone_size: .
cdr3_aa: CASSLEGYGYTF
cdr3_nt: TGTGCCAGCAGCTTGGAGGGGTATGGCTACACCTTC

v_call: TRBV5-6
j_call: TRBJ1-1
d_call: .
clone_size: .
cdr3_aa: CASSLVGRRAEAFF
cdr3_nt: TGTGCCAGCAGCTTGGTAGGCAGGAGGGCTGAAGCTTTCTTT

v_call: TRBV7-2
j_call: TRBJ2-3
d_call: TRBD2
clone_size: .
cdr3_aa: CASSSAGGVADTQYF
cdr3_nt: TGTGCCAGCAGCTCAGCCGGGGGGGTGGCAGATACGCAGTATTTT

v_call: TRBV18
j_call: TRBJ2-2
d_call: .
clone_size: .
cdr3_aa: CASSPRPPGESGELFF
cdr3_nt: TGTGCCAGCTCACCACGACCCCCAGGGGAGTCCGGGGAGCTGTTTTTT

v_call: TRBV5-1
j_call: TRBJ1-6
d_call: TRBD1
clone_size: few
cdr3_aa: CASSLDTGGPPLHF
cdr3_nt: TGCGCCAGCAGCTTGGATACAGGGGGCCCACCCCTCCACTTT

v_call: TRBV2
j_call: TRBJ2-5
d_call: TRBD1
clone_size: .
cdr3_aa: CASSRDSQETQYF
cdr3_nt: TGTGCCAGCAGTCGGGACAGCCAAGAGACCCAGTACTTC

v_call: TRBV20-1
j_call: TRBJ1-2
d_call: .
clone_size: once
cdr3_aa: CGWGENGYTF
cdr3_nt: TGCGGGTGGGGGGAAAATGGCTACACCTTC

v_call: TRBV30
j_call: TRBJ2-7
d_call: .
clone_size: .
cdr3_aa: CAWSVPGRYEQYF
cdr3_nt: TGTGCCTGGAGTGTACCAGGGCGGTACGAGCAGTACTTC

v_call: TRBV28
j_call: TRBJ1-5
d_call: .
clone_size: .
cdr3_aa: CASSPGGSGGQPQHF
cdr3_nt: TGTGCCAGCAGCCCGGGGGGGAGTGGTGGTCAGCCCCAGCATTTT

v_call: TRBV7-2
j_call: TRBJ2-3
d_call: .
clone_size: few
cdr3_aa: CASSLGPYGDTQYF
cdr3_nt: TGTGCCAGCAGCTTGGGCCCATACGGAGATACGCAGTATTTT

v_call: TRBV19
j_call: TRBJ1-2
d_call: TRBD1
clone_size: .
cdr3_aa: CASSRGQYGYTF
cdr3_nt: TGTGCCAGTAGTAGGGGACAGTATGGCTACACCTTC

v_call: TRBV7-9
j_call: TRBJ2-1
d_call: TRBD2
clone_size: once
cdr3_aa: CASSNSGRAYNEQFF
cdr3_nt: TGTGCCAGCAGCAATAGCGGGAGGGCTTACAATGAGCAGTTCTTC

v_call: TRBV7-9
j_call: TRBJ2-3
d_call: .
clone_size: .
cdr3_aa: CASSLGLLLTDTQYF
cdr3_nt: TGTGCCAGCAGCTTGGGACTTCTACTCACAGATACGCAGTATTTT

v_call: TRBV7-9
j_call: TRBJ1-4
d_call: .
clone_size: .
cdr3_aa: CASSPGQDLGGEKLFF
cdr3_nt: TGTGCCAGCAGCCCAGGCCAGGACCTTGGGGGCGAAAAACTGTTTTTT

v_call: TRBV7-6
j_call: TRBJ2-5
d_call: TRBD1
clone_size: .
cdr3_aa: CASSKGQGETQYF
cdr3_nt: TGTGCCAGCAGCAAAGGACAGGGGGAGACCCAGTACTTC

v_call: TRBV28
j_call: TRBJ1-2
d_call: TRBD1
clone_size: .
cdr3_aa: CASSEGQRNYGYTF
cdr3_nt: TGTGCCAGCTCGGAGGGACAGCGGAACTATGGCTACACCTTC

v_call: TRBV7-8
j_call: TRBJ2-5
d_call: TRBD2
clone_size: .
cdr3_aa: CASSPQLAGETQYF
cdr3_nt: TGTGCCAGCAGCCCACAGCTAGCGGGAGAGACCCAGTACTTC

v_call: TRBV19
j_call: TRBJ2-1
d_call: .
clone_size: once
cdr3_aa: CASSLEGLSYNEQFF
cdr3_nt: TGTGCCAGTAGTCTGGAGGGCCTCTCCTACAATGAGCAGTTCTTC

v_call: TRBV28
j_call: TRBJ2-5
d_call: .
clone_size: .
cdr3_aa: CASSLGGSGETQYF
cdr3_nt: TGTGCCAGCAGTTTAGGGGGGAGTGGGGAGACCCAGTACTTC

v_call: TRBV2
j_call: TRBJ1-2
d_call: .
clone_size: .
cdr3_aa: CASSGGGANYGYTF
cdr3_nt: TGTGCCAGCAGTGGCGGAGGTGCTAACTATGGCTACACCTTC

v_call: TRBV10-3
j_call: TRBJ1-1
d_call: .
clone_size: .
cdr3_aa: CAISSSDKAFF
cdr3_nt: TGTGCCATCAGTTCCAGCGATAAAGCTTTCTTT

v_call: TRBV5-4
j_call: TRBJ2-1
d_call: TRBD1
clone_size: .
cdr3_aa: CASSLVGQGYNEQFF
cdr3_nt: TGTGCCAGCAGCTTAGTTGGACAGGGTTACAATGAGCAGTTCTTC

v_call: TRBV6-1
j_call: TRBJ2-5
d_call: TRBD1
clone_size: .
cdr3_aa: CASTGTGRETQYF
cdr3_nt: TGTGCCAGCACCGGGACAGGGAGAGAGACCCAGTACTTC

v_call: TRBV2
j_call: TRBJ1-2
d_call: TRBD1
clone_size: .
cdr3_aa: CASRGQGEGRGYTF
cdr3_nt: TGTGCCAGCAGGGGACAGGGGGAAGGACGGGGCTACACCTTC

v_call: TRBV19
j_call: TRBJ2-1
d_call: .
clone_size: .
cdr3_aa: CASTLEGPWYEQFF
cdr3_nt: TGTGCCAGTACCCTAGAGGGCCCCTGGTATGAGCAGTTCTTC

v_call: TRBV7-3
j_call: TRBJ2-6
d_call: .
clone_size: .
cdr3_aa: CASSPSLPGANVLTF
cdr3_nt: TGTGCCAGCAGCCCCTCCCTCCCTGGGGCCAACGTCCTGACTTTC

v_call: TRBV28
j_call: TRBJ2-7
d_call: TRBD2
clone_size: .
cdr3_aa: CASSLLAGKVVQYF
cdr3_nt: TGTGCCAGCAGTTTACTAGCGGGAAAGGTCGTCCAGTACTTC

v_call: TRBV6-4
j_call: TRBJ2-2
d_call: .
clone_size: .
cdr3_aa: CASSVLGGTGELFF
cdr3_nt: TGTGCCAGCAGTGTTCTAGGCGGCACCGGGGAGCTGTTTTTT

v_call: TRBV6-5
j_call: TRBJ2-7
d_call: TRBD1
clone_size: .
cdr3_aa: CASQQGASYEQYF
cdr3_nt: TGTGCCAGCCAACAGGGGGCAAGCTACGAGCAGTACTTC

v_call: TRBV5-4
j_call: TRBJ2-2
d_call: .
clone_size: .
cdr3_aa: CASSLRATRGTGELFF
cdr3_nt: TGTGCCAGCAGCTTAAGAGCGACCCGGGGCACCGGGGAGCTGTTTTTT

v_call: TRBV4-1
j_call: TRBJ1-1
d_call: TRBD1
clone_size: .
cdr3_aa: CASSLGQGVRTEAFF
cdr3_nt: TGCGCCAGCAGCCTAGGACAGGGGGTCCGCACTGAAGCTTTCTTT